A selection of T cell receptor beta chains follows, all from one sample in a study of blood T cells in healthy people across ages. One entry per CDR3 protein results from TCRdb running MiXCR on the 5' RACE reads. The table includes more than 650,000 distinct CDR3 sequences, around 25% detected once. The same data also contributed to another study, on T cells of mothers and their children.

The sample was blood. Source of these receptors: a boy aged 5-17 years in good health. CDR3s leave out the opening cysteine and the closing phenylalanine or tryptophan. Not every row has a clone size; where given, it reads once, few, many or a size class.

V | size | CDR3
TRBV2 | few | ASREGLAGYNEQF
TRBV10-3 | . | ATLNPATSTYNQQF
TRBV20-1 | few | SALPGESVYETQY
TRBV20-1 | . | SARTSGRAYEQY
TRBV19 | . | ASSKANRLAGGTGELF
TRBV6-4 | once | ASSDGSLGNTEAF
TRBV7-9 | few | ASSLAGRNQPQH
TRBV12-3/TRBV12-4 | . | ASSPGVDQETQY
TRBV5-1 | . | ASSLIAGGNEQY
TRBV28 | . | ASRTRRGEQY
TRBV19 | . | ASRTGSANSPLH
TRBV20-1 | . | SARDEREKLF